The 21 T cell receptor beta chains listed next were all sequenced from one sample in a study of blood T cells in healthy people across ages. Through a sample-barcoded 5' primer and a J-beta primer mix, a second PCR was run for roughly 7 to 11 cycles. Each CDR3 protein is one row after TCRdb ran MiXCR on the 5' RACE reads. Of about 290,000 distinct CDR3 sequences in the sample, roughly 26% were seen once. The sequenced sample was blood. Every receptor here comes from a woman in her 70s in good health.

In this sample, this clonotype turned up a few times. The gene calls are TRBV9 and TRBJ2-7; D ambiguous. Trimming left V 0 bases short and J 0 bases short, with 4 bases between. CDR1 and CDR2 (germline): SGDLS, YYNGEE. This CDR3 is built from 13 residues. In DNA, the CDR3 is TGTGCCAGCAGCGTAGGTAGCTCCTACGAGCAGTACTTC. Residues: CASSVGSSYEQYF.

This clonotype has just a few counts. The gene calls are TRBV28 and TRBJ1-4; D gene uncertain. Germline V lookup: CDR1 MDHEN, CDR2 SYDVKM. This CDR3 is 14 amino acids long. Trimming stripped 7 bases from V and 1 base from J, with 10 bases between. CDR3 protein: CASTPWKTNEKLFF. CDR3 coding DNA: TGTGCCAGCACCCCGTGGAAAACTAATGAAAAACTGTTTTTT.

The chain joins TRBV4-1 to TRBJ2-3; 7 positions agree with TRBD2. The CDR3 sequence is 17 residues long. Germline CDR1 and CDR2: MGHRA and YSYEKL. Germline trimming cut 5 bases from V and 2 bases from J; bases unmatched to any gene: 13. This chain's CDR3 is CASSGADAGVLTDTQYF. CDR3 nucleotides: TGCGCCAGCAGCGGGGCGGATGCGGGAGTTCTCACAGATACGCAGTATTTT.

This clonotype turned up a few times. CDR3 loop: CASSESGLSNEKLFF. For the CDR3, the DNA is TGTGCCAGCAGTGAATCGGGACTGAGTAATGAAAAACTGTTTTTT. The rearrangement links TRBV25-1 to TRBJ1-4, with TRBD1 as a possible D gene (5 bases). Germline V gene data show CDR1 as MGHDK and CDR2 as SYGVNS. The CDR3 runs 15 residues. V was trimmed by 1 base and J by 4 bases, leaving 10 bases between them.

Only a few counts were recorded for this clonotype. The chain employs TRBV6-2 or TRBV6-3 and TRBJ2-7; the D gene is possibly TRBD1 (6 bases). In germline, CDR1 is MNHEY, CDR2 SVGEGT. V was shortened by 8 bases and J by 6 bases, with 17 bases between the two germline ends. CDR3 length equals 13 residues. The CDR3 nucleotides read TGTGCCAGCCTCCGGGACATCTTCTCCGAGCAGTACTTC. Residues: CASLRDIFSEQYF.

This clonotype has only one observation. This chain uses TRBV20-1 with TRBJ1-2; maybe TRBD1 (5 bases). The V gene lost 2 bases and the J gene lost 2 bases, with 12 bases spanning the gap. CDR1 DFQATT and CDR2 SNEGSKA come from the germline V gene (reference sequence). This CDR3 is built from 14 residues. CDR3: CSARKSGGNYGYTF. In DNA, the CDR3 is TGCAGTGCTAGAAAGTCTGGGGGGAACTATGGCTACACCTTC.

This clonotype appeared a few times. The CDR3 is CSASRDRRGTGYTF. CDR3 DNA: TGCAGTGCTAGTAGGGATCGTAGGGGTACGGGCTACACCTTC. V and J are TRBV20-1 and TRBJ1-2; TRBD1 might be the D (5 bases). Germline V CDR1 and CDR2: DFQATT, SNEGSKA (reference sequence). Trimming left V 3 bases short and J 8 bases short, with 19 bases between. The CDR3 runs 14 residues.

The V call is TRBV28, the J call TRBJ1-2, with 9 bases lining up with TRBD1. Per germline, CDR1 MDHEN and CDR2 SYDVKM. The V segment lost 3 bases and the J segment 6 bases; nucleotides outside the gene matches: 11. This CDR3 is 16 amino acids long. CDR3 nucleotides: TGTGCCAGCAGTTTGGTCCTCGCTACAGGGGGCGATGGCTACACCTTC. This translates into CASSLVLATGGDGYTF.

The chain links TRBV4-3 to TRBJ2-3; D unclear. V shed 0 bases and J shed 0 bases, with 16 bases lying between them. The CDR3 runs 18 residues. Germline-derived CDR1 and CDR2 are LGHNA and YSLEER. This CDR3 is CASSQDRPQWSSTDTQYF. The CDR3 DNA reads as TGCGCCAGCAGCCAAGATCGGCCCCAATGGTCTAGCACAGATACGCAGTATTTT.

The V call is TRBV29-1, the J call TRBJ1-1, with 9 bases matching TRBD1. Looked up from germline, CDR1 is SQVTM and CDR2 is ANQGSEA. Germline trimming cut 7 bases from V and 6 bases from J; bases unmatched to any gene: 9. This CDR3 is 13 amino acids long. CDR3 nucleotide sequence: TGCAGCGGGGTAAAGACAGGGGGGGCTGAAGCTTTCTTT. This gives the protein CSGVKTGGAEAFF.

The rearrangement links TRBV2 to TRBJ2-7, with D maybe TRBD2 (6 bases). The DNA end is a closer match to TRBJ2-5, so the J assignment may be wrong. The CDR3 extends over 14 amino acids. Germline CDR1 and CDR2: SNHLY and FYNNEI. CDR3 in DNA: TGTGCCAGCAGTGACGGAGGGAAGAGGGAGACCCAGTACTTC. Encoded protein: CASSDGGKRETQYF.

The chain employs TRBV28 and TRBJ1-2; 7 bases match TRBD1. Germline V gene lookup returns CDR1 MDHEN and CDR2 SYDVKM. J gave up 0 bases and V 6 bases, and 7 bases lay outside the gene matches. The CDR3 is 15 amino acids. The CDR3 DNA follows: TGTGCCAGCAGACCTCAGGGGGGAGCTAACTATGGCTACACCTTC. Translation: CASRPQGGANYGYTF.

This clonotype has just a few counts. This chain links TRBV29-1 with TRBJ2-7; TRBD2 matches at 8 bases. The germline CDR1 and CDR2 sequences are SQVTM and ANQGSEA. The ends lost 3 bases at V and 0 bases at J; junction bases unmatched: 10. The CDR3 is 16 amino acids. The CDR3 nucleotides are TGCAGCGTTGAGTTAGCGGGGTGGGGAAGCTCCTACGAGCAGTACTTC. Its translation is CSVELAGWGSSYEQYF.

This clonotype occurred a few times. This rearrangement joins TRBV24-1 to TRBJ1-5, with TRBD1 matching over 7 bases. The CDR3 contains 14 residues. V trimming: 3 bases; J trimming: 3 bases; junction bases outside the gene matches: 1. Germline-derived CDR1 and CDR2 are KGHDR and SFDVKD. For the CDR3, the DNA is TGTGCCACCAGTGATGGACAGGCCAATCAGCCCCAGCATTTT. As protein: CATSDGQANQPQHF.

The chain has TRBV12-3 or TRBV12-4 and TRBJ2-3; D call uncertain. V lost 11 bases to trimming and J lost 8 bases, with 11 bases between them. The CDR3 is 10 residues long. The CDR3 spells CAAQRGTQYF. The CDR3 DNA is TGTGCCGCCCAACGCGGTACGCAGTATTTT.

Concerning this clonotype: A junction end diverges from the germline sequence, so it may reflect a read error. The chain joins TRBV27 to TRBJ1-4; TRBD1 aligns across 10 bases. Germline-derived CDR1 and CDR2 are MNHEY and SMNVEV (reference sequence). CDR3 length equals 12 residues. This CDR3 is CAGSWTGGKLFF. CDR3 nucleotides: TGTGCCGGCAGTTGGACAGGGGGAAAACTGTTTTTT.

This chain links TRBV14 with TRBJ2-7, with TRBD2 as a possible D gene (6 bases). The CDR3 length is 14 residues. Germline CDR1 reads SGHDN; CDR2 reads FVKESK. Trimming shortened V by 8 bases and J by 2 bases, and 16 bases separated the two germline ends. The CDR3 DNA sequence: TGTGCCAGCGGAAGTAGCGGAAACCCCTACGAGCAGTACTTC. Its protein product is CASGSSGNPYEQYF.

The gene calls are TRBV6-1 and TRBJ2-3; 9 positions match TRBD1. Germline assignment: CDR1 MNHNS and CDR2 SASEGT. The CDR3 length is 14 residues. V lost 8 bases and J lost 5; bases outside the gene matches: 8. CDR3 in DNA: TGTGCCAGCTGCCGGGACAGGGATATAGATACGCAGTATTTT. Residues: CASCRDRDIDTQYF.

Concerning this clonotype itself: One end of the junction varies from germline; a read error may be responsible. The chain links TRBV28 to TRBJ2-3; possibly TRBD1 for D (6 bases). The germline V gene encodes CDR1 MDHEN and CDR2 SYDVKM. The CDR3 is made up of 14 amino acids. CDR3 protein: CANSLRGSTDTQYF. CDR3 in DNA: TGTGCCAACAGTTTAAGGGGGAGCACAGATACGCAGTATTTT.

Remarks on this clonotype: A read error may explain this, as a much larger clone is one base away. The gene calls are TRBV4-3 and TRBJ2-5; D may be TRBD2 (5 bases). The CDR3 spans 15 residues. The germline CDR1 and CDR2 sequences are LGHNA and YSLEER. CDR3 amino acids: CASSQTKGLGETRYF. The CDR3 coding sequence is TGCGCCAGCAGCCAAACAAAAGGCCTTGGGGAGACCCGGTACTTC.

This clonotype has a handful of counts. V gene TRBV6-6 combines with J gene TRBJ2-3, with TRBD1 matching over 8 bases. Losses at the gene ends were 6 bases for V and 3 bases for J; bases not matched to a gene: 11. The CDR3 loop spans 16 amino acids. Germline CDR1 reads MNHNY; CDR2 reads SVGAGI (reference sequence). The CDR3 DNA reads TGTGCCAGCAGCCACCTTACGGGACAGGCTACAGATACGCAGTATTTT. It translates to CASSHLTGQATDTQYF.